These 32 T cell receptor beta chains came from one sample sequenced in a study of graft-versus-host responses after intestinal transplantation (dated by TCRdb to the early 2020s). According to the study, the label for this sample's time point signals: cells obtained before transplantation from donor or recipient. The library was produced with the immunoSEQ multiplex PCR assay. Here the immuneACCESS table is served through TCRdb, limited to in-frame sequences with V and J called. Missing clones are a known gap in these copies; in checked studies unresolved V genes cover under half, and the rest lacks a known reason. This sample holds around 45,000 clones; about nine tenths were observed only once. Of the sample, about 2.5% is held by the ten largest clones. No antigen has been assigned to these receptors. The sample consisted of unstimulated CD4+ T cells sorted from spleen or lymph node cells, taken before transplant. Receptors originate from a human donor who was the organ donor for an intestinal transplant.

The chain links TRBV6-5 to TRBJ2-2; D remains unclear. CDR3 size: 15 residues. CDR1 is MNHEY and CDR2 is SVGAGI in the germline V gene. V lost 7 bases and J 4 bases, leaving 16 bases between the germline ends. The CDR3 protein is CASTLMGSVTGELFF. CDR3 DNA sequence: TGTGCCAGCACCTTGATGGGATCGGTCACCGGGGAGCTGTTTTTT.

J is TRBJ2-1 and V is TRBV4-1, with 8 bases identical to TRBD2. The germline V gene encodes CDR1 MGHRA and CDR2 YSYEKL. V gave up 4 bases and J gave up 9 bases; unmatched junction bases: 8. This CDR3 has 14 amino acids. In DNA, the CDR3 is TGCGCCAGCAGCCGAGCGGGAGATTCCGGTGAGCAGTTCTTC. It specifies CASSRAGDSGEQFF.

This chain uses TRBV6-6 with TRBJ2-3; 7 bases agree with TRBD2. Per the germline V gene, CDR1 is MNHNY and CDR2 is SVGAGI (reference sequence). V lost 8 bases, J lost 5 bases, and 13 bases stayed unmatched. The length of the CDR3 is 15 residues. The CDR3 DNA sequence: TGTGCCAGCGTACGTTCGTCGGGAGGCCTAGATACGCAGTATTTT. This encodes CASVRSSGGLDTQYF.

V usage is TRBV7-2 and J usage is TRBJ2-7, with 8 bases matching TRBD1. V lost 3 bases to trimming and J lost 2 bases; unmatched junction nucleotides: 3. The CDR3 is 14 residues long. CDR1 is SGHTA, CDR2 FQGNSA, per germline. The CDR3, as DNA: TGTGCCAGCAGCTTTGGGACAGGAACCTACGAGCAGTACTTC. This codes for CASSFGTGTYEQYF.

V gene TRBV11-2 combines with J gene TRBJ2-5; D is ambiguous. The closer fit of TRBJ2-7 to the DNA end suggests the J call may be wrong. Germline lookup yields CDR1 SGHAT and CDR2 FQNNGV. This CDR3 spans 17 amino acids. CDR3 region: CASSVNDVGSRAYEQYF. In DNA, the CDR3 is TGTGCCAGCAGCGTGAATGACGTGGGCAGCCGAGCCTACGAGCAGTACTTC.

The V call is TRBV6-1, the J call TRBJ1-4; 9 nucleotides align to TRBD1. V was pared by 6 bases and J by 4 bases, with 6 bases of the junction left unmatched. The CDR3 has 15 residues. Germline V lookup: CDR1 MNHNS, CDR2 SASEGT. In DNA form, the CDR3 reads TGTGCCAGCAGAAAACGGGGACAGGGTAATGAAAAACTGTTTTTT. Amino acids: CASRKRGQGNEKLFF.

The rearrangement joins TRBV6-1 to TRBJ2-7, with D unclear. V dropped 8 bases and J dropped 0 bases, with 11 bases sitting between them. The CDR3 has 13 amino acids. CDR1 is MNHNS and CDR2 is SASEGT in the germline V gene. The CDR3 protein is CASARSYSYEQYF. CDR3 nucleotide sequence: TGTGCCAGCGCCCGGTCTTACTCCTACGAGCAGTACTTC.

The chain couples TRBV4-1 to TRBJ2-3, with TRBD2 matching over 13 bases. V trimming: 4 bases; J trimming: 8 bases; junction bases outside the gene matches: 15. The CDR3 has 18 residues. The germline V gene encodes CDR1 MGHRA and CDR2 YSYEKL. The chain's CDR3 is CASSRLTGLAGAEVTQYF. The CDR3 DNA is TGCGCCAGCAGCCGATTGACCGGACTAGCGGGAGCTGAGGTTACGCAGTATTTT.

The genes are TRBV9 and TRBJ2-1; D is perhaps TRBD1 (6 bases). Germline V CDR1 and CDR2: SGDLS, YYNGEE. The germline V and J ends were trimmed by 3 bases and 6 bases, with 19 bases remaining between them. The CDR3 length is 16 residues. The CDR3 coding sequence is TGTGCCAGCAGCGCAAACAGAGGGTGGGGGCGCAATGAGCAGTTCTTC. This sequence encodes CASSANRGWGRNEQFF.

This sequence joins TRBV4-3 and TRBJ1-4, with 10 positions matching TRBD1. There are 16 residues in the CDR3. V gave up 1 base and J gave up 7 bases; unmatched junction bases: 6. CDR1 and CDR2 from the germline V gene are LGHNA and YSLEER. In DNA form, the CDR3 reads TGCGCCAGCAGCCAAGGGCTGGGACAGGGGAGTGAAAAACTGTTTTTT. Protein: CASSQGLGQGSEKLFF.

The rearrangement links TRBV11-1 to TRBJ1-3; tentative D call: TRBD1 (5 bases). V dropped 1 base and J dropped 2 bases, with 6 bases sitting between them. The germline V gene encodes CDR1 SGHAT and CDR2 FQDESV (reference sequence). This CDR3 comprises 14 residues. The CDR3 sequence is CASSLGTPGNTIYF. The CDR3, as DNA: TGTGCCAGCAGCTTAGGGACACCTGGAAACACCATATATTTT.

The chain has TRBV28 and TRBJ2-3, with 9 bases matching TRBD2. The CDR3 is 16 residues long. Germline lookup yields CDR1 MDHEN and CDR2 SYDVKM. V dropped 1 base and J dropped 4; count of bases not matched to a gene: 6. The DNA of the CDR3 is TGTGCCAGCAGTTTATTGGGGCGGGAGGGGGCAGATACGCAGTATTTT. It translates to CASSLLGREGADTQYF.

The chain recombines TRBV6-6 with TRBJ1-2; D unresolved. V lost 5 bases, J lost 0 bases, and 13 bases lay in between. Per the germline V gene, CDR1 is MNHNY and CDR2 is SVGAGI (reference sequence). The CDR3 sequence is 15 residues long. The CDR3 DNA sequence: TGTGCCAGCAGTCCCTATGACCGAGCTAACTATGGCTACACCTTC. This gives the protein CASSPYDRANYGYTF.

The chain employs TRBV5-6 and TRBJ2-6; TRBD2 matches 9 bases. J was trimmed by 0 bases and V by 4 bases; bases with no gene match: 5. The germline V gene has CDR1 SGHDT and CDR2 YYEEEE. The CDR3 contains 17 residues. In nucleotides, the CDR3 is TGTGCCAGCAGCCCCGGACTAGCGAGCTCTGGGGCCAACGTCCTGACTTTC. As protein: CASSPGLASSGANVLTF. Together with reference TRBV5-6 and TRBJ2-6, the CDR3 gives the full variable domain: DAGVTQSPTHLIKTRGQQVTLRCSPKSGHDTVSWYQQALGQGPQFIFQYYEEEERQRGNFPDRFSGHQFPNYSSELNVNALLLGDSALYLCASSPGLASSGANVLTFGAGSRLTVL.

CDR3 region: CASNSGRGVYGYTF. DNA for the CDR3: TGTGCCAGCAACTCGGGCAGGGGGGTATATGGCTACACCTTC. The V and J genes are TRBV28 and TRBJ1-2; 7 bases agree with TRBD1. CDR3 size: 14 residues. V was pared by 7 bases and J by 5 bases, with 10 bases of the junction left unmatched. Germline loops: CDR1 MDHEN, CDR2 SYDVKM.

This chain joins TRBV30 and TRBJ1-1, with a weak D call TRBD1 (5 bases). Per germline, CDR1 GTSNPN and CDR2 SVGIG (reference sequence). The V end lost 1 base, the J end lost 4 bases, and 19 bases lay between the germline ends. The CDR3 spans 16 residues. CDR3 nucleotide sequence: TGTGCCTGGAGTGAATACCCCCGGGGAGGGGCCACTGAAGCTTTCTTT. It specifies CAWSEYPRGGATEAFF.

The chain recombines TRBV4-1 with TRBJ1-2; possible D gene TRBD1, 5 bases. The ends were cut back, 0 bases at V and 4 bases at J, with 12 bases in the middle. Germline V CDR1 and CDR2: MGHRA, YSYEKL. CDR3 length equals 15 residues. CDR3 sequence (DNA): TGCGCCAGCAGCCAAGATTGGGGACGCTCCTATGGCTACACCTTC. Residues: CASSQDWGRSYGYTF.

The gene calls are TRBV7-8 and TRBJ2-5, with TRBD1 identical over 7 bases. The CDR3 has 16 amino acids. V was pared by 4 bases and J by 7 bases, with 15 bases of the junction left unmatched. The V gene's germline CDR1 is SGHVS and CDR2 FQNEAQ. The CDR3 reads CASSSLQTGKKGTQYF. The CDR3 nucleotides read TGTGCCAGCAGCTCCCTCCAGACAGGGAAAAAGGGGACCCAGTACTTC.

The rearrangement uses TRBV9 and TRBJ2-2; D unresolved. Germline CDR1 reads SGDLS; CDR2 reads YYNGEE. With 2 bases removed from V and 0 bases from J, the gap between germline ends came to 11 bases. CDR3 length: 16 amino acids. Here the CDR3 DNA reads TGTGCCAGCAGCGTGTATGCCCTACCGAACACCGGGGAGCTGTTTTTT. It translates to CASSVYALPNTGELFF.

The V and J genes are TRBV6-5 and TRBJ2-3; D is possibly TRBD1 (6 bases). Trimming removed 5 bases from V and 1 base from J, with 7 bases in between. The CDR3 extends over 13 amino acids. Germline CDR1 and CDR2: MNHEY and SVGAGI. The CDR3 region has the DNA TGTGCCAGCAGTCCAGGGGGCACAGATACGCAGTATTTT. Its protein is CASSPGGTDTQYF.

This clone was counted once. This chain joins TRBV4-1 and TRBJ2-7; TRBD2 matches 10 bases. The CDR3 contains 18 residues. J gave up 2 bases and V 0 bases, and 10 bases lay outside the gene matches. CDR1 and CDR2 (germline): MGHRA, YSYEKL. CDR3 loop: CASSQDLAGGPTTYEQYF. In nucleotides, the CDR3 is TGCGCCAGCAGCCAAGATTTAGCGGGAGGACCCACAACCTACGAGCAGTACTTC.

This clone has only one observation. The chain employs TRBV5-4 and TRBJ1-2; unclear D gene. This CDR3 comprises 15 residues. Looked up from germline, CDR1 is SGHNT and CDR2 is YYREEE (reference sequence). Trimming left V 0 bases short and J 6 bases short, with 15 bases between. For the CDR3, the DNA is TGTGCCAGCAGCTTGGTTCCTGGGCCTCGGGATGGCTACACCTTC. The encoded protein is CASSLVPGPRDGYTF.

V is TRBV6-1 and J is TRBJ1-5; 8 nucleotides agree with TRBD1. V was clipped by 6 bases and J by 6 bases; unmatched bases: 7. The CDR3 runs 14 residues. CDR1 is MNHNS, CDR2 SASEGT, per germline. CDR3 DNA sequence: TGTGCCAGCAGCGTAACAGGGGGAGTTCAGCCCCAGCATTTT. This sequence encodes CASSVTGGVQPQHF.

V gene TRBV19 combines with J gene TRBJ2-3; D possibly corresponds to TRBD2 (5 bases). Trimming shortened V by 3 bases and J by 8 bases, and 6 bases separated the two germline ends. Looked up from germline, CDR1 is LNHDA and CDR2 is SQIVND (reference sequence). This CDR3 is built from 11 residues. DNA for the CDR3: TGTGCCAGTAGTATCGGGGTTACGCAGTATTTT. Translating gives CASSIGVTQYF.

The J gene is TRBJ2-2, the V gene TRBV7-3; 13 bases match TRBD2. Germline V gene sequence: CDR1 SGHTA, CDR2 FQGTGA. V gave up 1 base and J gave up 3 bases; unmatched junction bases: 5. The CDR3 consists of 18 residues. The CDR3 DNA sequence: TGTGCCAGCAGCTTAATGGGACTAGCGGGAATGGACACCGGGGAGCTGTTTTTT. Its protein is CASSLMGLAGMDTGELFF. The full variable domain, with the rest looked up from reference TRBV7-3 and TRBJ2-2, is GAGVSQTPSNKVTEKGKYVELRCDPISGHTALYWYRQSLGQGPEFLIYFQGTGAADDSGLPNDRFFAVRPEGSVSTLKIQRTERGDSAVYLCASSLMGLAGMDTGELFFGEGSRLTVL.

This chain joins TRBV5-5 and TRBJ1-5; D perhaps matches TRBD1 (5 bases). V lost 5 bases, J lost 4 bases, and 16 bases lay in between. The CDR3 length is 15 residues. The V gene's germline CDR1 is SGHKS and CDR2 YYEKEE (reference sequence). The CDR3 spells CASSMDTLENQPQHF. The CDR3, as DNA: TGTGCCAGCAGTATGGACACGCTCGAAAATCAGCCCCAGCATTTT.

V and J are TRBV19 and TRBJ2-7; TRBD1 agrees at 8 bases. CDR1 is LNHDA, CDR2 SQIVND, per germline (reference sequence). V was pared by 4 bases and J by 6 bases, with 8 bases of the junction left unmatched. CDR3 length: 14 residues. This CDR3 reads CASSTFGQGGEQYF. The CDR3 coding sequence is TGTGCCAGTAGTACCTTTGGACAGGGCGGCGAGCAGTACTTC.

This chain connects TRBV7-2 to TRBJ1-1; weak D call: TRBD1 (6 bases). The CDR3 is 14 residues long. Per the germline V gene, CDR1 is SGHTA and CDR2 is FQGNSA. The V gene lost 3 bases and the J gene lost 7 bases, with 15 bases spanning the gap. The CDR3 region is CASSFRGVGDEAFF. Here the CDR3 DNA reads TGTGCCAGCAGCTTTAGGGGGGTTGGAGATGAAGCTTTCTTT.

This clone was found once. The chain joins TRBV5-6 to TRBJ2-3, with D unclear. Trimming removed 0 bases from V and 2 bases from J, with 7 bases in between. This CDR3 is 14 amino acids long. Germline V gene lookup returns CDR1 SGHDT and CDR2 YYEEEE. The CDR3 nucleotides read TGTGCCAGCAGCTTGGAGCGTTTCACAGATACGCAGTATTTT. It is translated as CASSLERFTDTQYF. The full variable domain, its missing parts supplied by reference TRBV5-6 and TRBJ2-3, is DAGVTQSPTHLIKTRGQQVTLRCSPKSGHDTVSWYQQALGQGPQFIFQYYEEEERQRGNFPDRFSGHQFPNYSSELNVNALLLGDSALYLCASSLERFTDTQYFGPGTRLTVL.

The V call is TRBV5-1, the J call TRBJ2-5; D is undetermined. Trimming took off 0 bases at V and 5 bases at J, with 5 bases between the two ends. Looked up from germline, CDR1 is SGHRS and CDR2 is YFSETQ. This CDR3 is built from 12 residues. The CDR3 here is CASSLVGETQYF. The CDR3 DNA reads TGCGCCAGCAGCTTGGTGGGCGAGACCCAGTACTTC.

Remarks on this clone: The identical CDR3 is also encoded by other nucleotide sequences in the sample. V usage is TRBV7-9 and J usage is TRBJ2-5; D might be TRBD1 (5 bases). The ends were cut back, 1 base at V and 0 bases at J, with 9 bases in the middle. The length of the CDR3 is 15 residues. CDR1 is SEHNR, CDR2 FQNEAQ, per germline (reference sequence). The CDR3 loop is CASSLGQGYQETQYF. The CDR3 nucleotides are TGTGCCAGCAGCTTAGGGCAGGGATACCAAGAGACCCAGTACTTC.

The CDR3 reads CASRRDSYSNQPQHF. DNA for the CDR3: TGTGCCAGTAGGAGGGACAGTTATAGCAATCAGCCCCAGCATTTT. The chain links TRBV19 to TRBJ1-5, with 7 nucleotides matching TRBD1. The germline V gene encodes CDR1 LNHDA and CDR2 SQIVND (reference sequence). V gave up 6 bases and J gave up 0 bases; unmatched junction bases: 5. The CDR3 spans 15 residues.